Presented here are 3 T cell receptor beta chains from one specimen sequenced in a study of spatial heterogeneity in lung cancer. These TCRs are of unknown antigen specificity. Study-wide results and limits: For expanded intratumoral alpha and beta TCRs, counts tracked tumor mutation counts.

Specified time point: sample taken at primary tumor resection. TCRdb analysed the 5' RACE reads with MiXCR anew, one entry per CDR3 protein. The profile covers 6,000 to 9,000 distinct CDR3 sequences, with 3% to 3.5% appearing a single time and about 15% taken by the ten largest. Source: lung tumor tissue, taken at surgery. The receptors derive from a male donor with early-stage non-small cell lung cancer.

This clonotype is judged medium-sized. J is TRBJ2-7 and V is TRBV20-1; no clear D gene. CDR3 length: 12 residues. V gave up 5 bases and J gave up 7 bases, with 15 bases separating them. The germline CDR1 and CDR2 sequences are DFQATT and SNEGSKA (reference sequence). CDR3 coding DNA: TGCAGTGCTTCTATGGGCCAAGGGGAGCAGTACTTC. Residues: CSASMGQGEQYF.

This clonotype qualifies as medium-sized. The V call is TRBV5-4, the J call TRBJ1-1; D not resolved. The CDR3 is 13 residues long. Trimming stripped 5 bases from V and 2 bases from J, with 10 bases between. CDR1 is SGHNT and CDR2 is YYREEE in the germline V gene (reference sequence). The CDR3 bases are TGTGCCAGCAGGGCTTCAGGTAACACTGAAGCTTTCTTT. This codes for CASRASGNTEAFF.

There are many counts of this clonotype. The DNA for the CDR3 is TGTGCCAGCAGTTATAGGGTGGGAGTCGACCCCGGCTACACCTTC. Amino acid sequence: CASSYRVGVDPGYTF. V and J are TRBV6-6 and TRBJ1-2; D uncertain. Trimming took off 3 bases at V and 8 bases at J, with 19 bases between the two ends. The germline V gene encodes CDR1 MNHNY and CDR2 SVGAGI (reference sequence). The CDR3 is made up of 15 amino acids.